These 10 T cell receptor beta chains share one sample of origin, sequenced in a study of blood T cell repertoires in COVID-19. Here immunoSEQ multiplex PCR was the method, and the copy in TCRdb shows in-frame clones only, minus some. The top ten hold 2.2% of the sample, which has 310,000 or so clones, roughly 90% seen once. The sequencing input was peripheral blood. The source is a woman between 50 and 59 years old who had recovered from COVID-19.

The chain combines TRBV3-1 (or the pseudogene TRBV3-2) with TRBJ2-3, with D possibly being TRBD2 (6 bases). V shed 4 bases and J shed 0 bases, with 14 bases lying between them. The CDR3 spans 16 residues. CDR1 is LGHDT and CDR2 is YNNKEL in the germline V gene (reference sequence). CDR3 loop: CASSPRLATSTDTQYF. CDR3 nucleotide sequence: TGTGCCAGCAGCCCCCGGCTAGCGACTAGCACAGATACGCAGTATTTT.

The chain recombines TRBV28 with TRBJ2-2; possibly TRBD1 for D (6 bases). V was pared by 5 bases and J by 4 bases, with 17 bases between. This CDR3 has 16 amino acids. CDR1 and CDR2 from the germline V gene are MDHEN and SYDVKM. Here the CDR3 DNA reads TGTGCCAGCAGTCTGGCGACAGGTTTAGGCACCGGGGAGCTGTTTTTT. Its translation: CASSLATGLGTGELFF.

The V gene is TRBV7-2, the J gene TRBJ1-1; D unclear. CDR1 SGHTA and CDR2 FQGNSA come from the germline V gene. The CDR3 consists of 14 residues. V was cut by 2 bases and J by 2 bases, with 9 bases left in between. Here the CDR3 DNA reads TGTGCCAGCAGCTTAACCCACTTAAACACTGAAGCTTTCTTT. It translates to CASSLTHLNTEAFF.

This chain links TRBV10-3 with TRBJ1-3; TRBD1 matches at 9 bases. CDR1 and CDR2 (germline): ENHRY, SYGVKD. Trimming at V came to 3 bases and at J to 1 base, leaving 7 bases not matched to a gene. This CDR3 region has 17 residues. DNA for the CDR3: TGTGCCATCAGTGATATAGGGACAGGGATATCTGGAAACACCATATATTTT. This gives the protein CAISDIGTGISGNTIYF.

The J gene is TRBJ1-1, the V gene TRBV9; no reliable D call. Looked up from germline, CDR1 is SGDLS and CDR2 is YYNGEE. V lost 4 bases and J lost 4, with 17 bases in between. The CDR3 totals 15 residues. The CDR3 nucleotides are TGTGCCAGCAGCTCGCACGCCCTGGGGAGCACTGAAGCTTTCTTT. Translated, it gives CASSSHALGSTEAFF.

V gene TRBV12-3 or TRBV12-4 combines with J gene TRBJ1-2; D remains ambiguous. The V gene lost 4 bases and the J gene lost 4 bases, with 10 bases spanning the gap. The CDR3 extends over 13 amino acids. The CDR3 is CASSSEGVYGYTF. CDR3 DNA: TGTGCCAGCAGTTCCGAGGGCGTCTATGGCTACACCTTC.

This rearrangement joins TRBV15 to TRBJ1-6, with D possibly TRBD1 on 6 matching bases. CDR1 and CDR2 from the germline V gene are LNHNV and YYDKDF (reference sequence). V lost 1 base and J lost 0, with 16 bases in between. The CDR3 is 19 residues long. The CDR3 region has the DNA TGTGCCACCAGCAGAGTTCGGAACAGGGTATACTCCTATAATTCACCCCTCCACTTT. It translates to CATSRVRNRVYSYNSPLHF.

CDR3 coding DNA: TGTGCCAGCAGGTTCCGGGGGGGCCCTTACGAGCAGTACTTC. Amino acids: CASRFRGGPYEQYF. The rearrangement joins TRBV5-6 to TRBJ2-7; 8 bases line up with TRBD2. The germline CDR1 and CDR2 sequences are SGHDT and YYEEEE. Germline trimming cut 5 bases from V and 4 bases from J; bases unmatched to any gene: 8. The CDR3 has 14 residues. The full variable domain, its missing parts supplied by reference TRBV5-6 and TRBJ2-7, is DAGVTQSPTHLIKTRGQQVTLRCSPKSGHDTVSWYQQALGQGPQFIFQYYEEEERQRGNFPDRFSGHQFPNYSSELNVNALLLGDSALYLCASRFRGGPYEQYFGPGTRLTVT.

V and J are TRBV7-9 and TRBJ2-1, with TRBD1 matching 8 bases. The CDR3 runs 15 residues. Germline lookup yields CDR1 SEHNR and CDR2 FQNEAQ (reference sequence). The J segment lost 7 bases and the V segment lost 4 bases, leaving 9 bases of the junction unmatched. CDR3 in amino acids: CASSSVRTGPNEQFF. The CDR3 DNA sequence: TGTGCCAGCAGCTCCGTAAGGACAGGGCCAAATGAGCAGTTCTTC. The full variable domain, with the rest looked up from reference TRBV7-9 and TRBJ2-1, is DTGVSQNPRHKITKRGQNVTFRCDPISEHNRLYWYRQTLGQGPEFLTYFQNEAQLEKSRLLSDRFSAERPKGSFSTLEIQRTEQGDSAMYLCASSSVRTGPNEQFFGPGTRLTVL.

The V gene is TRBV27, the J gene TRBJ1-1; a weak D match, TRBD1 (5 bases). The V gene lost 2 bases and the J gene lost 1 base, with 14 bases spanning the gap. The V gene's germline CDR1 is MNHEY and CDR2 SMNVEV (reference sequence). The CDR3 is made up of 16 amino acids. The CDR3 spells CASSLRQGTRNTEAFF. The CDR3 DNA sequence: TGTGCCAGCAGTTTACGGCAGGGTACTCGGAACACTGAAGCTTTCTTT.